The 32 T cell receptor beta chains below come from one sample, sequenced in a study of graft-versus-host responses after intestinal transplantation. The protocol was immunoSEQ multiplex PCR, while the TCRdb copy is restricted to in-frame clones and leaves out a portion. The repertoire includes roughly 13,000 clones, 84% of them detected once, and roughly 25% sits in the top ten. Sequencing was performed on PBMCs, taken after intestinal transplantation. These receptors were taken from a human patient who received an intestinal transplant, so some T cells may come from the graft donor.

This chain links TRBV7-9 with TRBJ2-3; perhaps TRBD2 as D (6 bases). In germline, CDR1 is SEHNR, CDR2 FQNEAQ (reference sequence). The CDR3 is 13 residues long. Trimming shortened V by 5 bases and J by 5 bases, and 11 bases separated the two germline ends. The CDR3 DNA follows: TGTGCCAGCAGCGCACCGGGACTAGATACGCAGTATTTT. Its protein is CASSAPGLDTQYF.

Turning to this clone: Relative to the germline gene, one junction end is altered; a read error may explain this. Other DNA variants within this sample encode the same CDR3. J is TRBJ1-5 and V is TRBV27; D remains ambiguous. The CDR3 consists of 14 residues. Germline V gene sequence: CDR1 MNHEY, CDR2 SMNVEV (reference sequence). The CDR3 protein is CASSLFEGNQPQHF. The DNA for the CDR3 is TGTGCCAGCAGTTTATTTGAGGGAAACCAGCCTCAGCATTTT.

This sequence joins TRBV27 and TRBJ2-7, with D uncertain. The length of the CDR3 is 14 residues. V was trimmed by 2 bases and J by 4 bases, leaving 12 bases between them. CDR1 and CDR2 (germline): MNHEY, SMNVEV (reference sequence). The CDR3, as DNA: TGTGCCAGCAGTTTAACTGGTATAGGATACGAGCAGTACTTC. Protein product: CASSLTGIGYEQYF.

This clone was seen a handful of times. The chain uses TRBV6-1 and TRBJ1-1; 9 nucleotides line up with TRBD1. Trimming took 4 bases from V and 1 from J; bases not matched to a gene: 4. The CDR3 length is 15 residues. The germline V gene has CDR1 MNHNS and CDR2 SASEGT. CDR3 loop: CASSADRGANTEAFF. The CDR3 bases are TGTGCCAGCAGTGCGGACAGGGGTGCGAACACTGAAGCTTTCTTT.

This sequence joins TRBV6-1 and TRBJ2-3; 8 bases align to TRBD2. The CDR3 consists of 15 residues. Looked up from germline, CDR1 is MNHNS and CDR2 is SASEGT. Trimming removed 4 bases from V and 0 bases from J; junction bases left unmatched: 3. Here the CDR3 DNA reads TGTGCCAGCAGTGTGTCTAGCGGGAGCACAGATACGCAGTATTTT. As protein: CASSVSSGSTDTQYF.

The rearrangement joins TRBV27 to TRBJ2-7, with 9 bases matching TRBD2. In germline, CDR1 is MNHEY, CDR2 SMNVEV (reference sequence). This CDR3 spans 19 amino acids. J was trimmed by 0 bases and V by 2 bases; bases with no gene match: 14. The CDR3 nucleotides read TGTGCCAGCAGTTTAAGTACCCCCCCCCGTAGCGGGAGCTCCTACGAGCAGTACTTC. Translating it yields CASSLSTPPRSGSSYEQYF.

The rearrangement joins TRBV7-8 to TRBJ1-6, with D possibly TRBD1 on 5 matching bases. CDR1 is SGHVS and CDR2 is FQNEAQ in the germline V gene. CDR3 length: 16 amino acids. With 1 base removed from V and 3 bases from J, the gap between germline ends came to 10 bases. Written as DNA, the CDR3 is TGTGCCAGCAGCTTAGATTTTCAGGGCTATAATTCACCCCTCCACTTT. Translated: CASSLDFQGYNSPLHF. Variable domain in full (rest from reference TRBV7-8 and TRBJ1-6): GAGVSQSPRYKVAKRGQDVALRCDPISGHVSLFWYQQALGQGPEFLTYFQNEAQLDKSGLPSDRFFAERPEGSVSTLKIQRTQQEDSAVYLCASSLDFQGYNSPLHFGNGTRLTVT.

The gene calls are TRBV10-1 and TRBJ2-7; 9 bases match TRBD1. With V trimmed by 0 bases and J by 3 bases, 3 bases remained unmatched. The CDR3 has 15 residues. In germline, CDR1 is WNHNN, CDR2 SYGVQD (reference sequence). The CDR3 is CASSESGTGSYEQYF. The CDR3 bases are TGCGCCAGCAGTGAGTCGGGGACAGGGAGCTACGAGCAGTACTTC.

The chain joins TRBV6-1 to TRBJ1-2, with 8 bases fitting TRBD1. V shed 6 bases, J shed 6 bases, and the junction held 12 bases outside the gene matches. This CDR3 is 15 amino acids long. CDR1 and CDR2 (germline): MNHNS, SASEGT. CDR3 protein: CASSLNADRVDGYTF. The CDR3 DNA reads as TGTGCCAGCAGCTTGAACGCGGACAGGGTAGATGGCTACACCTTC.

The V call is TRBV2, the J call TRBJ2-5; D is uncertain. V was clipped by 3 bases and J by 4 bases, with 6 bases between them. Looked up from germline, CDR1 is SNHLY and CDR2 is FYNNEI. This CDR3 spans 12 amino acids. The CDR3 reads CASSEGSETQYF. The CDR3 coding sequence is TGTGCCAGCAGTGAGGGTTCAGAGACCCAGTACTTC.

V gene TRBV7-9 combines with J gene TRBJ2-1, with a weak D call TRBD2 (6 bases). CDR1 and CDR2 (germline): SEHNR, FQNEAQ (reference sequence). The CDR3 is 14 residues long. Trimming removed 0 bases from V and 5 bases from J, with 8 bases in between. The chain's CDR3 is CASSLAGGNNEQFF. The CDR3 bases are TGTGCCAGCAGCTTAGCGGGCGGGAACAATGAGCAGTTCTTC.

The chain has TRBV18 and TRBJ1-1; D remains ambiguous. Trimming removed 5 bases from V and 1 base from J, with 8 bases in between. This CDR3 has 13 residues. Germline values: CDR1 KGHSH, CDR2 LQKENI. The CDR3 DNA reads TGTGCCAGCTCATTCACCGGGAACACTGAAGCTTTCTTT. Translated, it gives CASSFTGNTEAFF.

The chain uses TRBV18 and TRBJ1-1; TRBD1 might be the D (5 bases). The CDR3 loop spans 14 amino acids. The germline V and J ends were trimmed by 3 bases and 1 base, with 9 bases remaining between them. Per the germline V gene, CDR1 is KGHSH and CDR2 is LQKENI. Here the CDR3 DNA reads TGTGCCAGCTCACCGCAACAGGAGAACACTGAAGCTTTCTTT. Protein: CASSPQQENTEAFF.

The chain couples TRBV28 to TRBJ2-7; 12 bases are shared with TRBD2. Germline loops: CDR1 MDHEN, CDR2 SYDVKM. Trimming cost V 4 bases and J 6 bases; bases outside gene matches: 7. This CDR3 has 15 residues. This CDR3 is CASSSRTSGIGEQYF. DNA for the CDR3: TGTGCCAGCAGTTCCCGGACTAGCGGGATAGGCGAGCAGTACTTC.

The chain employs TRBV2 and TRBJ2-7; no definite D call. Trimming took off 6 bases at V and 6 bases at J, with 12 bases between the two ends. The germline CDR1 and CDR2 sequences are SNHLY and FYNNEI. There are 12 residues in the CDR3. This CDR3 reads CASSLQSSEQYF. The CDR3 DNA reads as TGTGCCAGCAGCCTACAGTCGAGCGAGCAGTACTTC.

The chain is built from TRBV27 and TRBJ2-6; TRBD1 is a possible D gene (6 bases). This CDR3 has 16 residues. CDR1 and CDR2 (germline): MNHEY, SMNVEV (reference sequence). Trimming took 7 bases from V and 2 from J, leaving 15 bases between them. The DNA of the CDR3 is TGTGCCAGCATCAAATCGCCAGGGGCTGGGGCCAACGTCCTGACTTTC. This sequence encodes CASIKSPGAGANVLTF.

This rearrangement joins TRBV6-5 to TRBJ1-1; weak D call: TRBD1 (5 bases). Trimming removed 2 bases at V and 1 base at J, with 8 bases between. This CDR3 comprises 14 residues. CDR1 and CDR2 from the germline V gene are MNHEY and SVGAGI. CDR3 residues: CASSYGGQNTEAFF. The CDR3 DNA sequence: TGTGCCAGCAGTTACGGCGGACAGAACACTGAAGCTTTCTTT.

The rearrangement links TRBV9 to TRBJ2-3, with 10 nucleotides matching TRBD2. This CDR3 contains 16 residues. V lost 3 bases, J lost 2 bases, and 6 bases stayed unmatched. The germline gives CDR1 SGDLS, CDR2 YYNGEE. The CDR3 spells CASSGGTSELTDTQYF. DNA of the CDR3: TGTGCCAGCAGCGGGGGGACTAGCGAACTCACAGATACGCAGTATTTT.

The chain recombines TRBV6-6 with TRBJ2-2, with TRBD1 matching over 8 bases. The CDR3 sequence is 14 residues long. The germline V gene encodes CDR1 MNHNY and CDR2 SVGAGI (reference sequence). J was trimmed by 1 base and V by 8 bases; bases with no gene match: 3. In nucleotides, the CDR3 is TGTGCCAGCCGCGGACAGGGGAACACCGGGGAGCTGTTTTTT. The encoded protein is CASRGQGNTGELFF.

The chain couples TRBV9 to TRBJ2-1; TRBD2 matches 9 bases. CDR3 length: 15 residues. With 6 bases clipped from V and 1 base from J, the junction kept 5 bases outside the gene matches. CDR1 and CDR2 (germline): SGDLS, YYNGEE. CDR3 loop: CASTTSGQSYNEQFF. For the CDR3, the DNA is TGTGCCAGCACCACTAGCGGGCAGTCCTACAATGAGCAGTTCTTC.

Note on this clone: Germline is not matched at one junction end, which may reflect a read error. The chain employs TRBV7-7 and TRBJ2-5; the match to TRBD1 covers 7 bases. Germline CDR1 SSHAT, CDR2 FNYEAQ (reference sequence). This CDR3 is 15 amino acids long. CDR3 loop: CASSPSTGAKETQYF. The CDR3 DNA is TGTGCTAGCAGCCCGTCAACAGGGGCGAAGGAGACCCAGTACTTC.

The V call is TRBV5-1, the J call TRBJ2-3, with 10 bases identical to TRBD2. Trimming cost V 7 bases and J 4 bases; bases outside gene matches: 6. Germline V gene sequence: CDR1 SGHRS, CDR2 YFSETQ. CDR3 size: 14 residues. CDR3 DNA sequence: TGCGCCAGCGTAGCGGGAGGTTGGGCAGATACGCAGTATTTT. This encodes CASVAGGWADTQYF.

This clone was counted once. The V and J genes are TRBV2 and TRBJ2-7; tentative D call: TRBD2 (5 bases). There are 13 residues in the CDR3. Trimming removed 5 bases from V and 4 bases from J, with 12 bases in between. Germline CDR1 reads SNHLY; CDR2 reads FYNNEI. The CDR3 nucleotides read TGTGCCAGCAGTCACACCGAGGGTTACGAGCAGTACTTC. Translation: CASSHTEGYEQYF.

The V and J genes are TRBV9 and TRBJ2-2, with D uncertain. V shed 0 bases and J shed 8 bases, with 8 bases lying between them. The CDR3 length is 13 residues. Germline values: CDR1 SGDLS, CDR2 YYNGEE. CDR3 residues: CASSVEWKGELFF. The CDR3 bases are TGTGCCAGCAGCGTAGAGTGGAAAGGGGAGCTGTTTTTT.

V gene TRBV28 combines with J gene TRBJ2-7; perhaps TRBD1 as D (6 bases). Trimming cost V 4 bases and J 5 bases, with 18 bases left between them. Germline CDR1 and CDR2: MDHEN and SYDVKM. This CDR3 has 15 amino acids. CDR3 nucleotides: TGTGCCAGCAGTTCCCCGGGACATCGAGGCGACGAGCAGTACTTC. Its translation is CASSSPGHRGDEQYF. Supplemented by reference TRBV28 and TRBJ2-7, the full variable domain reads DVKVTQSSRYLVKRTGEKVFLECVQDMDHENMFWYRQDPGLGLRLIYFSYDVKMKEKGDIPEGYSVSREKKERFSLILESASTNQTSMYLCASSSPGHRGDEQYFGPGTRLTVT.

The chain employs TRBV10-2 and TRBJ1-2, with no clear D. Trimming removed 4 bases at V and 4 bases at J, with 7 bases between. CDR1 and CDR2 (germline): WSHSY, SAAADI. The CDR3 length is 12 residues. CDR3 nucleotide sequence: TGCGCCAGCAGTGGGGCCCGCTATGGCTACACCTTC. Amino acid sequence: CASSGARYGYTF.

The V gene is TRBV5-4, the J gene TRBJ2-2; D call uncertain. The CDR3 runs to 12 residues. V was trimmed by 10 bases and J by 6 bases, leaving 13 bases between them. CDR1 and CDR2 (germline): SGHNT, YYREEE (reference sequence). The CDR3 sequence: CAVSTIAGELFF. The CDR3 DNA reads TGTGCCGTGAGTACCATCGCCGGGGAGCTGTTTTTT. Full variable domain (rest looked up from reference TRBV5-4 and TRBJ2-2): ETGVTQSPTHLIKTRGQQVTLRCSSQSGHNTVSWYQQALGQGPQFIFQYYREEENGRGNFPPRFSGLQFPNYSSELNVNALELDDSALYLCAVSTIAGELFFGEGSRLTVL.

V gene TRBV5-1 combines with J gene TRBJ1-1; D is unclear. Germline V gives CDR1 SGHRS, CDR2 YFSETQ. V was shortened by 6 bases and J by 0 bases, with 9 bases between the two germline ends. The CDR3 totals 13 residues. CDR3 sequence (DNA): TGCGCCAGCAATGGGTTCTTGAACACTGAAGCTTTCTTT. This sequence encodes CASNGFLNTEAFF.

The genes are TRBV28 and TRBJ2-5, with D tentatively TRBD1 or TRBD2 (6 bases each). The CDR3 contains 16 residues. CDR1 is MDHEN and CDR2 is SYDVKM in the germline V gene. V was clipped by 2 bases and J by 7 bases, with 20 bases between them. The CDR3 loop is CASSLQGSPRRGTQYF. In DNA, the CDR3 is TGTGCCAGCAGTTTACAGGGGAGCCCCCGGAGGGGGACCCAGTACTTC.

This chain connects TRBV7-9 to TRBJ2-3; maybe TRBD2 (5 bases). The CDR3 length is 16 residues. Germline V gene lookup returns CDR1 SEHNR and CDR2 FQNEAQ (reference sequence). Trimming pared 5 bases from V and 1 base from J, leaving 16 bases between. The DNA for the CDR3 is TGTGCCAGCAGCCTCCGAACTAGTCTAGGCACAGATACGCAGTATTTT. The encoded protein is CASSLRTSLGTDTQYF.

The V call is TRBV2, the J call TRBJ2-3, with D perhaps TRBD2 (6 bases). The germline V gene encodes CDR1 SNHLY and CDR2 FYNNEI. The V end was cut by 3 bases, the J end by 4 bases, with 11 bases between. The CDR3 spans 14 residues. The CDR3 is CASSDVGGADTQYF. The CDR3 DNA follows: TGTGCCAGCAGTGATGTGGGAGGAGCAGATACGCAGTATTTT.

The CDR3 nucleotides are TGTGCCTGGAAACTCTCAGCGAACACCGGGGAGCTGTTTTTT. This translates into CAWKLSANTGELFF. The rearrangement joins TRBV30 to TRBJ2-2; D gene ambiguous. The germline V gene has CDR1 GTSNPN and CDR2 SVGIG (reference sequence). CDR3 length equals 14 residues. With 4 bases removed from V and 0 bases from J, the gap between germline ends came to 9 bases.